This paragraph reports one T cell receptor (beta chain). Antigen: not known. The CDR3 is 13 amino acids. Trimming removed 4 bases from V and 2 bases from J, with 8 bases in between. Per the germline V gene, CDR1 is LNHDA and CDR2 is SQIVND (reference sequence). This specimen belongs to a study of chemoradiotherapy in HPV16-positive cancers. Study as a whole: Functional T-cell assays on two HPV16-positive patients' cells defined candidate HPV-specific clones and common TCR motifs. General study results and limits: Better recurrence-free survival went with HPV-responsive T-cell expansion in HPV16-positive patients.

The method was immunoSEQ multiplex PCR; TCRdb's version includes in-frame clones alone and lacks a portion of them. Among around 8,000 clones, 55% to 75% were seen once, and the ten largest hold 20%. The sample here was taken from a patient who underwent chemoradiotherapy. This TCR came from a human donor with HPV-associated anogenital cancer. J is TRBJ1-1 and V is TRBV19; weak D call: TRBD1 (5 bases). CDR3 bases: TGTGCCAGTAGTACCCGGGACAACACTGAAGCTTTCTTT. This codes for CASSTRDNTEAFF.